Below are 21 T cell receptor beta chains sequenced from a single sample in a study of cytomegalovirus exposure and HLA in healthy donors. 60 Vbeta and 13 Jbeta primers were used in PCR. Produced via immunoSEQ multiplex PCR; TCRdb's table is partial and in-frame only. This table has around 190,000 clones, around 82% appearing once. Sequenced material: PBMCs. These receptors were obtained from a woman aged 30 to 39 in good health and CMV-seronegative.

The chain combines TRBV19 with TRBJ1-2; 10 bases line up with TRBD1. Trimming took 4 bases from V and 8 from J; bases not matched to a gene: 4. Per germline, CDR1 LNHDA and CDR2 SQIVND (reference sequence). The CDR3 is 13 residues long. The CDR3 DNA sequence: TGTGCCAGTAGTACGACAGGGGGCTGGGGCTACACCTTC. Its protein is CASSTTGGWGYTF.

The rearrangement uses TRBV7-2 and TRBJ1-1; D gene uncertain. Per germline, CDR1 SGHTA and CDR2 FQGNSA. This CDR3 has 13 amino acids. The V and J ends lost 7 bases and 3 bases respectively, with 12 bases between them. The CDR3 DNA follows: TGTGCCAGCACCGAAAGGAGGCACACTGAAGCTTTCTTT. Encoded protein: CASTERRHTEAFF.

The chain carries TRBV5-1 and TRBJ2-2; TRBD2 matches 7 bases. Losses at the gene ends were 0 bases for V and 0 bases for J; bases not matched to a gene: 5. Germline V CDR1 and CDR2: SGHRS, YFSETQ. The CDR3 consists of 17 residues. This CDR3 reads CASSLASGPANTGELFF. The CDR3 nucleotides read TGCGCCAGCAGCTTGGCTAGCGGCCCAGCGAACACCGGGGAGCTGTTTTTT.

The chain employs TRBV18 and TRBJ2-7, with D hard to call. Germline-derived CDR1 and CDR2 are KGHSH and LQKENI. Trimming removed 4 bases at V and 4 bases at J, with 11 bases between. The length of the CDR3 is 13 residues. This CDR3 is CASSLMFSYEQYF. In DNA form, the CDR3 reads TGTGCCAGCTCACTAATGTTCTCTTACGAGCAGTACTTC.

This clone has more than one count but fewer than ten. CDR3: CASKWGVPVNTEAFF. The CDR3 DNA follows: TGTGCCAGCAAGTGGGGGGTCCCAGTGAACACTGAAGCTTTCTTT. V and J are TRBV2 and TRBJ1-1, with TRBD1 as a possible D gene (5 bases). The V and J ends lost 7 bases and 0 bases respectively, with 15 bases between them. The germline gives CDR1 SNHLY, CDR2 FYNNEI. The CDR3 sequence is 15 residues long. The entire variable domain, with the rest obtained from reference TRBV2 and TRBJ1-1, is as follows: EPEVTQTPSHQVTQMGQEVILRCVPISNHLYFYWYRQILGQKVEFLVSFYNNEISEKSEIFDDQFSVERPDGSNFTLKIRSTKLEDSAMYFCASKWGVPVNTEAFFGQGTRLTVV.

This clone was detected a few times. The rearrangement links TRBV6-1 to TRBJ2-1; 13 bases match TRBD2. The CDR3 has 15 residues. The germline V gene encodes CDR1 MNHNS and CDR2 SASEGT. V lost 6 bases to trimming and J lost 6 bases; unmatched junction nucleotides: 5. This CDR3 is CASSSTSGGANEQFF. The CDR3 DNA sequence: TGTGCCAGCAGCAGTACTAGCGGGGGGGCCAATGAGCAGTTCTTC.

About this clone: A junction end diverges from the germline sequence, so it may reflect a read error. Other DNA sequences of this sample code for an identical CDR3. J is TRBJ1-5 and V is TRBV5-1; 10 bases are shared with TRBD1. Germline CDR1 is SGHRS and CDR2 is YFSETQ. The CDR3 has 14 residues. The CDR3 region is CASSPGTGDQPQHF. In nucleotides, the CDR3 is TGTGCCAGCAGCCCCGGGACAGGGGATCAGCCCCAGCATTTT.

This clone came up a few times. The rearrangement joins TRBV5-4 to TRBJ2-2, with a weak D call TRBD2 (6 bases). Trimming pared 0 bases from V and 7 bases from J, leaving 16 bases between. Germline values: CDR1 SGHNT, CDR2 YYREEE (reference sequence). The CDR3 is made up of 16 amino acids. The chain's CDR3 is CASSLAASGRHGELFF. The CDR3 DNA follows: TGTGCCAGCAGCTTGGCGGCGTCAGGGAGGCACGGGGAGCTGTTTTTT.

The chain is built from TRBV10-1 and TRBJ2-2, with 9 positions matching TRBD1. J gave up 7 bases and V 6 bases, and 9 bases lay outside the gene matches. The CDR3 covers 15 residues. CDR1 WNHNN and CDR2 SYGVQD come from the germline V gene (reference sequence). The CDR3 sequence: CASSINRGQVGELFF. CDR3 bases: TGCGCCAGCAGCATAAACAGGGGGCAGGTCGGGGAGCTGTTTTTT.

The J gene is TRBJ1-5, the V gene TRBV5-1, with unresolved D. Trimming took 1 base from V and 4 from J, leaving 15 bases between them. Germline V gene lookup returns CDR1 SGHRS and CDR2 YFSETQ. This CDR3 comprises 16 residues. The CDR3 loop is CASSLSGDLGNQPQHF. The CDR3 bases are TGCGCCAGCAGCTTGAGCGGGGATTTAGGTAATCAGCCCCAGCATTTT.

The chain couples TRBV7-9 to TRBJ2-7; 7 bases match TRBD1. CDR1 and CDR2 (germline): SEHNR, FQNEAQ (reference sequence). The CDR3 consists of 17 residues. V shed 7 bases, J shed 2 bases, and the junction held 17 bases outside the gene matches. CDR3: CASTNPGGGSTTYEQYF. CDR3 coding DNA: TGTGCCAGCACCAACCCAGGGGGTGGCTCCACGACCTACGAGCAGTACTTC.

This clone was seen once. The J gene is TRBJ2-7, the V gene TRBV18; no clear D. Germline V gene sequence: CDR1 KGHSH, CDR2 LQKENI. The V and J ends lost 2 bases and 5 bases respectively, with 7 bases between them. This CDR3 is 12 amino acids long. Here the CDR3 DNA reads TGTGCCAGCTCACCATCCGCGGACGAGCAGTACTTC. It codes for CASSPSADEQYF.

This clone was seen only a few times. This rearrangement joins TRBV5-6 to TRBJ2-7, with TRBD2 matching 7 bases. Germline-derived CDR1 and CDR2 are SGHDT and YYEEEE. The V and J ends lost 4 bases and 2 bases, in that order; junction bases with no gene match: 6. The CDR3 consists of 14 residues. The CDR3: CASSPGLHTYEQYF. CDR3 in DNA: TGTGCCAGCAGCCCGGGACTACATACCTACGAGCAGTACTTC.

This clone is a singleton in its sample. The CDR3 DNA reads TGTGCCAGCAGTGCGACAGGGGACCCCTATGGCTACACCTTC. This encodes CASSATGDPYGYTF. The genes are TRBV6-1 and TRBJ1-2; 8 positions agree with TRBD1. Trimming at V came to 4 bases and at J to 4 bases, leaving 5 bases not matched to a gene. CDR1 is MNHNS and CDR2 is SASEGT in the germline V gene. The CDR3 is 14 residues long.

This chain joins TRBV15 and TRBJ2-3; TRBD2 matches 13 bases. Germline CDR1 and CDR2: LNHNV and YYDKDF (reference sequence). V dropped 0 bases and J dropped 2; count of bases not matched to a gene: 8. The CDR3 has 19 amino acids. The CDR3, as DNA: TGTGCCACCAGCAGAGATAGACTAGCGGGAGGCGCTATCACAGATACGCAGTATTTT. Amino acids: CATSRDRLAGGAITDTQYF.

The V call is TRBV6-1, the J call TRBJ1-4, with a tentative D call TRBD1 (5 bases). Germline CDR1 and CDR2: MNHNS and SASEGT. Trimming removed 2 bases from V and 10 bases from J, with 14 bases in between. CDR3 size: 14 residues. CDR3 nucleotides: TGTGCCAGCAGTGAATACGACCGACAGTTAAAACTGTTTTTT. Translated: CASSEYDRQLKLFF.

The CDR3, as DNA: TGTGCCAGCAGCGGGGGACAGGGGATATCCTACGAGCAGTACTTC. Translated, it gives CASSGGQGISYEQYF. This chain joins TRBV9 and TRBJ2-7, with 10 nucleotides matching TRBD1. The CDR3 loop spans 15 amino acids. V lost 3 bases to trimming and J lost 1 base; unmatched junction nucleotides: 4. Germline V lookup: CDR1 SGDLS, CDR2 YYNGEE.

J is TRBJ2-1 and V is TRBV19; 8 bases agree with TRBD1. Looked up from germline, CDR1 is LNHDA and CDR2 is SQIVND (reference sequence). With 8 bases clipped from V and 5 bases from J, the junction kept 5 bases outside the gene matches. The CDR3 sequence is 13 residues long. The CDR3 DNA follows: TGTGCCAGTCGGGACAGGAGCCACAATGAGCAGTTCTTC. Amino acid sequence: CASRDRSHNEQFF. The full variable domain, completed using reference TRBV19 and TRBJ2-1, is DGGITQSPKYLFRKEGQNVTLSCEQNLNHDAMYWYRQDPGQGLRLIYYSQIVNDFQKGDIAEGYSVSREKKESFPLTVTSAQKNPTAFYLCASRDRSHNEQFFGPGTRLTVL.

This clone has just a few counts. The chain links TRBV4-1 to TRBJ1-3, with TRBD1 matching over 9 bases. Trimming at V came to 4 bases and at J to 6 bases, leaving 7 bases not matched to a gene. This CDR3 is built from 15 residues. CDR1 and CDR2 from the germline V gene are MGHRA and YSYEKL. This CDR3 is CASSRVRTGENTIYF. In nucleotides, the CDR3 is TGCGCCAGCAGCCGCGTACGGACAGGGGAAAACACCATATATTTT.

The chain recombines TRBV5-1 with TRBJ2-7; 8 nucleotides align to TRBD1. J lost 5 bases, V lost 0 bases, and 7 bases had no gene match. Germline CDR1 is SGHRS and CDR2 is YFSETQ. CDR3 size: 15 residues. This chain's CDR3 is CASSLVVTGAHEQYF. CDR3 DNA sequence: TGCGCCAGCAGCTTGGTTGTGACAGGGGCCCACGAGCAGTACTTC.

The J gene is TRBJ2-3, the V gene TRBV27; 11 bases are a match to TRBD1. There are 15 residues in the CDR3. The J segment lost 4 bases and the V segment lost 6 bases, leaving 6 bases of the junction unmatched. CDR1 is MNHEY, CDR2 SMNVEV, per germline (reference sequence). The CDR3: CASRSGTGGPDTQYF. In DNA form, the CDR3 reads TGTGCCAGCAGAAGCGGGACAGGGGGGCCAGATACGCAGTATTTT.